Each of the 10 T cell receptor beta chains below was sequenced from the same sample in a study of cytomegalovirus exposure and HLA in healthy donors. In the PCR, 60 Vbeta and 13 Jbeta primers were used. Sequenced by immunoSEQ multiplex PCR; TCRdb stores in-frame clones only, minus some. The sample records some 96,000 clones, approximately 72% being singletons. Sequenced input: PBMCs. These receptors all come from a man in his forties in good health and CMV-seropositive.

J is TRBJ1-1 and V is TRBV7-8, with D hard to call. This CDR3 has 13 amino acids. The ends were cut back, 6 bases at V and 0 bases at J, with 8 bases in the middle. CDR1 SGHVS and CDR2 FQNEAQ come from the germline V gene. The CDR3 coding sequence is TGTGCCAGCAGTCCTCTTGTGAACACTGAAGCTTTCTTT. The encoded protein is CASSPLVNTEAFF.

V usage is TRBV6-1 and J usage is TRBJ2-7, with 8 bases identical to TRBD1. Germline loops: CDR1 MNHNS, CDR2 SASEGT. Trimming removed 5 bases from V and 5 bases from J; junction bases left unmatched: 11. This CDR3 is built from 15 residues. The CDR3 DNA reads as TGTGCCAGCAGTCCCCTAACGACAGGGGTGGACGAGCAGTACTTC. Its translation is CASSPLTTGVDEQYF.

J is TRBJ1-2 and V is TRBV7-9, with 8 bases that match TRBD1. Germline lookup yields CDR1 SEHNR and CDR2 FQNEAQ (reference sequence). CDR3 length: 14 residues. Trimming cost V 3 bases and J 8 bases; bases outside gene matches: 8. As DNA, the CDR3 is TGTGCCAGCAGCTTCCTCACAGGGGGAGGGGGCTACACCTTC. Its translation: CASSFLTGGGGYTF.

V and J are TRBV2 and TRBJ2-5, with TRBD2 identical over 10 bases. The CDR3 runs to 15 residues. Germline lookup yields CDR1 SNHLY and CDR2 FYNNEI. Losses at the gene ends were 5 bases for V and 3 bases for J; bases not matched to a gene: 6. CDR3 in DNA: TGTGCCAGCAGTCCAAGGACTAGCGGAAAAGAGACCCAGTACTTC. Amino acid sequence: CASSPRTSGKETQYF.

This chain joins TRBV5-1 and TRBJ2-3, with 7 bases identical to TRBD1. The CDR3 is 14 amino acids. Trimming cost V 3 bases and J 3 bases; bases outside gene matches: 4. The germline V gene encodes CDR1 SGHRS and CDR2 YFSETQ. The CDR3 region is CASSSSGQTDTQYF. The CDR3, as DNA: TGCGCCAGCAGCTCCTCGGGACAGACAGATACGCAGTATTTT.

The rearrangement uses TRBV29-1 and TRBJ2-5; TRBD2 agrees at 7 bases. Germline lookup yields CDR1 SQVTM and CDR2 ANQGSEA. The CDR3 sequence is 12 residues long. With V trimmed by 3 bases and J by 7 bases, 5 bases remained unmatched. CDR3 loop: CSVDFQRGTQYF. The CDR3 region has the DNA TGCAGCGTTGATTTCCAGCGGGGGACCCAGTACTTC. Full variable domain (outside the CDR3, taken from reference TRBV29-1 and TRBJ2-5): SAVISQKPSRDICQRGTSLTIQCQVDSQVTMMFWYRQQPGQSLTLIATANQGSEATYESGFVIDKFPISRPNLTFSTLTVSNMSPEDSSIYLCSVDFQRGTQYFGPGTRLLVL.

This chain joins TRBV4-1 and TRBJ2-2; 12 bases line up with TRBD2. J lost 5 bases, V lost 0 bases, and 7 bases had no gene match. The CDR3 extends over 18 amino acids. Germline CDR1 MGHRA, CDR2 YSYEKL. The CDR3 protein is CASSQELAGGRTTGELFF. In nucleotides, the CDR3 is TGCGCCAGCAGCCAAGAACTAGCGGGGGGTAGAACAACCGGGGAGCTGTTTTTT.

The chain uses TRBV10-2 and TRBJ2-7; D unclear. Germline CDR1 and CDR2: WSHSY and SAAADI. The CDR3 length is 12 residues. The V end was cut by 2 bases, the J end by 4 bases, with 6 bases between. The DNA of the CDR3 is TGCGCCAGCAGTGAGGGTAGATACGAGCAGTACTTC. This translates into CASSEGRYEQYF.

This chain joins TRBV6-5 and TRBJ1-3; 9 nucleotides agree with TRBD1. Germline CDR1 and CDR2: MNHEY and SVGAGI. Trimming took 5 bases from V and 4 from J; bases not matched to a gene: 3. This CDR3 is 14 amino acids long. CDR3 DNA: TGTGCCAGCAGTCAGGACAGGGGAGGAAACACCATATATTTT. Protein product: CASSQDRGGNTIYF.

With respect to this clone: Other DNA sequences in the sample encode the same CDR3. V gene TRBV9 combines with J gene TRBJ2-2; D may be TRBD2 (5 bases). CDR1 is SGDLS and CDR2 is YYNGEE in the germline V gene. The CDR3 sequence is 15 residues long. The germline V and J ends were trimmed by 0 bases and 2 bases, with 8 bases remaining between them. CDR3 in DNA: TGTGCCAGCAGCGTAGTTGCGGGCAACACCGGGGAGCTGTTTTTT. This encodes CASSVVAGNTGELFF.